The clone carrying this T cell receptor (beta chain) has a handful of counts. Germline V lookup: CDR1 SGHRS, CDR2 YFSETQ. CDR3 length equals 13 residues. V was pared by 0 bases and J by 8 bases, with 11 bases between. These data belong to a study of blood T cells in healthy people across ages. PCR was performed a second time for roughly 7 to 12 cycles using a sample-barcoded 5' primer and a J-beta primer mix. Each CDR3 protein gets one entry after TCRdb re-called the 5' RACE reads with MiXCR. The sample has about 670,000 distinct CDR3 sequences, roughly 41% seen once. Specimen: blood. The source is a man older than 75 in good health. The V and J genes are TRBV5-1 and TRBJ1-2, with D hard to call. The CDR3 sequence: CASSLAGARGYTF. The DNA for the CDR3 is TGCGCCAGCAGCTTGGCCGGAGCAAGAGGCTACACCTTC.